The next 5 T cell receptor beta chains were all read from a single sample in a study of blood T cell repertoires in COVID-19. Generated by immunoSEQ multiplex PCR, the TCRdb table keeps only in-frame clones and is missing some. This table has roughly 70,000 clones, around four fifths appearing once. Sequenced: peripheral blood. The receptors derive from a man in his 60s with acute or convalescent COVID-19.

The chain employs TRBV7-3 and TRBJ2-3; perhaps TRBD2 as D (6 bases). The length of the CDR3 is 15 residues. Trimming removed 5 bases from V and 4 bases from J, with 16 bases in between. Germline CDR1 and CDR2: SGHTA and FQGTGA. The CDR3 region is CASSATFSGADTQYF. Written as DNA, the CDR3 is TGTGCCAGCAGCGCCACCTTTTCGGGAGCAGATACGCAGTATTTT. Full variable domain (rest looked up from reference TRBV7-3 and TRBJ2-3): GAGVSQTPSNKVTEKGKYVELRCDPISGHTALYWYRQSLGQGPEFLIYFQGTGAADDSGLPNDRFFAVRPEGSVSTLKIQRTERGDSAVYLCASSATFSGADTQYFGPGTRLTVL.

This clone was counted at least ten times. The rearrangement uses TRBV5-1 and TRBJ1-2; TRBD1 is a possible D gene (5 bases). With 2 bases removed from V and 5 bases from J, the gap between germline ends came to 16 bases. Germline assignment: CDR1 SGHRS and CDR2 YFSETQ. CDR3 length: 15 amino acids. This CDR3 reads CASSLSETDAYGYTF. CDR3 bases: TGCGCCAGCAGCTTATCCGAGACAGATGCTTATGGCTACACCTTC. The full variable domain, rest sourced from reference TRBV5-1 and TRBJ1-2, is KAGVTQTPRYLIKTRGQQVTLSCSPISGHRSVSWYQQTPGQGLQFLFEYFSETQRNKGNFPGRFSGRQFSNSRSEMNVSTLELGDSALYLCASSLSETDAYGYTFGSGTRLTVV.

The chain recombines TRBV7-2 with TRBJ2-1; D unclear. Germline lookup yields CDR1 SGHTA and CDR2 FQGNSA. The V end was cut by 5 bases, the J end by 0 bases, with 5 bases between. The CDR3 is 13 amino acids. The DNA of the CDR3 is TGTGCCAGCAGCACCTACTCCTACAATGAGCAGTTCTTC. Encoded protein: CASSTYSYNEQFF.

The chain has TRBV11-1 and TRBJ2-4; 8 nucleotides align to TRBD1. The CDR3 contains 14 residues. J gave up 6 bases and V 3 bases, and 4 bases lay outside the gene matches. Germline CDR1 SGHAT, CDR2 FQDESV (reference sequence). The CDR3 coding sequence is TGTGCCAGCAGCTTCCAGGGGGCTATAAACATTCAGTACTTC. Its translation is CASSFQGAINIQYF.

The J gene is TRBJ1-2, the V gene TRBV28; TRBD1 matches at 10 bases. The V segment lost 1 base and the J segment 8 bases; nucleotides outside the gene matches: 13. The CDR3 is made up of 17 amino acids. Looked up from germline, CDR1 is MDHEN and CDR2 is SYDVKM. CDR3 sequence: CASSLSGTGDMVGGYTF. DNA for the CDR3: TGTGCCAGCAGTTTATCCGGGACAGGGGACATGGTTGGGGGCTACACCTTC.